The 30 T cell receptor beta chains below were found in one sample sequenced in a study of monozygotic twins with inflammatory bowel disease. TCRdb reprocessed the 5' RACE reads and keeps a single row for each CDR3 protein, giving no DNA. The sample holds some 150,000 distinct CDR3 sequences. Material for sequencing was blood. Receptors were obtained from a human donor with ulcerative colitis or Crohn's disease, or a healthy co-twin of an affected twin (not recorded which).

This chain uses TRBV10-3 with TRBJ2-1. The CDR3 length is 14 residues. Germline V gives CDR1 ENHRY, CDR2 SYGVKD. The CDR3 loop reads CAINDRGPNNEQFF.

CDR3 sequence reads: CASLPSSGYEQYF. The chain has TRBV2 and TRBJ2-7; lacking DNA, the TRBD1 call made by TCRdb goes unchecked. Germline V gives CDR1 SNHLY, CDR2 FYNNEI. The CDR3 has 13 amino acids.

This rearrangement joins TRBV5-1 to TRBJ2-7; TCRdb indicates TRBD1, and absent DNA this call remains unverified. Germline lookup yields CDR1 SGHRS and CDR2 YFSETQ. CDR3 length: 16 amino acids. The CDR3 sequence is CASSLGGDRHSYEQYF.

CDR3 protein: CASSFTLRGEYNEQFF. This chain joins TRBV28 and TRBJ2-1; TCRdb outputs TRBD1, but without DNA this stays unchecked. From germline, CDR1 is MDHEN and CDR2 SYDVKM. The CDR3 covers 16 residues.

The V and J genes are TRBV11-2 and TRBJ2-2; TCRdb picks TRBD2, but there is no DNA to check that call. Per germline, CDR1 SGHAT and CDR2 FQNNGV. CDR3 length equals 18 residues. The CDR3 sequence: CASSWKGLAGGSTGELFF.

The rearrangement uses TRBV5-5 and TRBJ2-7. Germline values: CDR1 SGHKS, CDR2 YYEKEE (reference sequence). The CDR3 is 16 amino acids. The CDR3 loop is CASSGDWSAGSYEQYF. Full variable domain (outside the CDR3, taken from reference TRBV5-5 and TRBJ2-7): DAGVTQSPTHLIKTRGQQVTLRCSPISGHKSVSWYQQVLGQGPQFIFQYYEKEERGRGNFPDRFSARQFPNYSSELNVNALLLGDSALYLCASSGDWSAGSYEQYFGPGTRLTVT.

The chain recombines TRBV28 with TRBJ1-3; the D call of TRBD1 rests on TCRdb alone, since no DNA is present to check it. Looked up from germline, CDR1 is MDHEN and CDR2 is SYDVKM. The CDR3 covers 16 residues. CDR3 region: CASSFEGASSGNTIYF.

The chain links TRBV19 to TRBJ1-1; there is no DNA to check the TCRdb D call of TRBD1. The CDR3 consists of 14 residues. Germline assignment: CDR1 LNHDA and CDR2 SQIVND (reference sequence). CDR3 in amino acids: CASSIEGTGGEAFF.

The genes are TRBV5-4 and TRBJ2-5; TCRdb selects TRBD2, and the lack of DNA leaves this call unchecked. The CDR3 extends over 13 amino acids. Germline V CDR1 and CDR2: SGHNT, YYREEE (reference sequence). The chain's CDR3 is CASSLAPSETQYF.

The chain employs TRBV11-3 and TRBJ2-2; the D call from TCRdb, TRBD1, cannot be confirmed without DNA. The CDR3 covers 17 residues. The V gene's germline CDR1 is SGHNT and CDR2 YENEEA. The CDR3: CASSFRQGVDSAGELFF.

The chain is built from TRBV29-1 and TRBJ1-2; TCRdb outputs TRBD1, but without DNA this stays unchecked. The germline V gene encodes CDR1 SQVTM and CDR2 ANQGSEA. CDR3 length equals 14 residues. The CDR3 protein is CSAPGGGTLYGYTF.

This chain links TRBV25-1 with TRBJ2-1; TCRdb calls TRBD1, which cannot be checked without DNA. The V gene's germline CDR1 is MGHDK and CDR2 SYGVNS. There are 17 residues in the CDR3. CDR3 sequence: CASSERTTHPSYNEQFF.

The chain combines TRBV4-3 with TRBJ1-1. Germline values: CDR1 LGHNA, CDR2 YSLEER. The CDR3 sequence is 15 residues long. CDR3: CASSQDRGVNTEAFF.

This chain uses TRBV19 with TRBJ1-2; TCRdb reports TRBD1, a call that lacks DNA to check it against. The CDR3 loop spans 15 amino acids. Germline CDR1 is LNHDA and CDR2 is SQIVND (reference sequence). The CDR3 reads CASNPGQGEEYGYTF.

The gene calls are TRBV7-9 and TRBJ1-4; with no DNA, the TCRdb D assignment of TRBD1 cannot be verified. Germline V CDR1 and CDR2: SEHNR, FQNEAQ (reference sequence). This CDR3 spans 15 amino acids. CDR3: CASSYLNRVGEKLFF.

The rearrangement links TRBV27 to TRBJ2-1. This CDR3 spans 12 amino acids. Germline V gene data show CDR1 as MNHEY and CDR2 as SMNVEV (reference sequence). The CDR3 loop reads CASSLPGDEQFF.

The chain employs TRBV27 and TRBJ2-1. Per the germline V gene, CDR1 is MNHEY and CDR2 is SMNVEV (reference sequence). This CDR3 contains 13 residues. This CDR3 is CASSLSWVNEQFF.

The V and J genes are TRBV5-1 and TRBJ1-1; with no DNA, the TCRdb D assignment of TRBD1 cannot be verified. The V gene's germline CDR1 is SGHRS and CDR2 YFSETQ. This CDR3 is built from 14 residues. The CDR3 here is CASSSGVGNTEAFF.

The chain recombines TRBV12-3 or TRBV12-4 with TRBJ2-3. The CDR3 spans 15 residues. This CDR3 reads CASSPGWTATDTQYF.

This chain's CDR3 is CATSLGRFGPTGELFF. The chain uses TRBV5-4 and TRBJ2-2. The CDR3 sequence is 16 residues long. Per the germline V gene, CDR1 is SGHNT and CDR2 is YYREEE (reference sequence).

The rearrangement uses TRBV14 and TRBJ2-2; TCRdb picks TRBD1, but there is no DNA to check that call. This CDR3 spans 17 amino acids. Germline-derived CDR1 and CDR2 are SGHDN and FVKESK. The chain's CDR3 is CASSLQQGRWNTGELFF.

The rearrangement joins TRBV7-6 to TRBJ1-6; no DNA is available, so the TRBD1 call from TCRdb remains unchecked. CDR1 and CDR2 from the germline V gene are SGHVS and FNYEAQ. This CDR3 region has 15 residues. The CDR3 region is CASSNGVQGSSPLHF.

CDR3 protein: CASRPQGNYGYTF. The genes are TRBV2 and TRBJ1-2; lacking DNA, the TRBD1 call made by TCRdb goes unchecked. The CDR3 is made up of 13 amino acids. Germline CDR1 is SNHLY and CDR2 is FYNNEI.

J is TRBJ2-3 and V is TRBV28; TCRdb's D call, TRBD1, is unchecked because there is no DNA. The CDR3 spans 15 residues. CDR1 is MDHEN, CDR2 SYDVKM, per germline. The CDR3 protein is CASSSHGGKAGATDF.

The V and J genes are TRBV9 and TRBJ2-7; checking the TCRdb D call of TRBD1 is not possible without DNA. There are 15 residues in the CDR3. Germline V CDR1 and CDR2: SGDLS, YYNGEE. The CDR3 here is CASSIGQGRTYEQYF.

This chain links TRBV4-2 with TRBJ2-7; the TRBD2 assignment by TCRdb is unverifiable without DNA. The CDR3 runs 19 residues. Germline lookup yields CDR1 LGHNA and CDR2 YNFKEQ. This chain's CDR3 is CASSQARGAGPYGSYEQYF.

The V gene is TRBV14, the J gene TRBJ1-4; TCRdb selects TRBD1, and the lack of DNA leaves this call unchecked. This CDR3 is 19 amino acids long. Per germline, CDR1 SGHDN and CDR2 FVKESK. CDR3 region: CASSQLRRASGATNEKLFF.

The CDR3 loop reads CATRRDGGSPLHF. The chain combines TRBV12-3 or TRBV12-4 with TRBJ1-6. CDR3 length equals 13 residues.

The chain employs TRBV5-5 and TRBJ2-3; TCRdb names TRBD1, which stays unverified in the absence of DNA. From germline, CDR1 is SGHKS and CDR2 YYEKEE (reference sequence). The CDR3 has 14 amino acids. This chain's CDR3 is CASRSWTGDDTQYF.

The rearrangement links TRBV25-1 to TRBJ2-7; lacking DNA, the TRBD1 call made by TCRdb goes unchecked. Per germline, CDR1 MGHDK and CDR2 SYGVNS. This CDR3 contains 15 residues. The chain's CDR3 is CASSDLGTAMYEQYF.